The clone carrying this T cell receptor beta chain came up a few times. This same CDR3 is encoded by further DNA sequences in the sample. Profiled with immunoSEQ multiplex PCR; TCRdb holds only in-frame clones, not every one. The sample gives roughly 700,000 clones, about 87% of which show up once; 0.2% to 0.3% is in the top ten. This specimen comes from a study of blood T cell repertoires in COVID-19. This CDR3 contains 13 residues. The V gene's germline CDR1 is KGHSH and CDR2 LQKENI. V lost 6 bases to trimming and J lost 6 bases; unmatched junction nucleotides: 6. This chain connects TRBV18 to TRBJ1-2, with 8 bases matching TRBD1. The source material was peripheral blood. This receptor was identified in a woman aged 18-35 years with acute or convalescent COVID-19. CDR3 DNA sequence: TGTGCCAGCTCCCCCGGACAGGGCGATGGCTACACCTTC. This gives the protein CASSPGQGDGYTF. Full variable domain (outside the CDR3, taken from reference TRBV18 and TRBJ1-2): NAGVMQNPRHLVRRRGQEARLRCSPMKGHSHVYWYRQLPEEGLKFMVYLQKENIIDESGMPKERFSAEFPKEGPSILRIQQVVRGDSAAYFCASSPGQGDGYTFGSGTRLTVV.